The T cell receptor beta chain under discussion was sequenced for a study of OX40 agonist ivuxolimab in advanced cancers. At the level of the study: Every 2 weeks, patients received ivuxolimab intravenously, dosed at 0.01 to 10 mg/kg. Two patients with cutaneous melanoma and one with hepatocellular carcinoma, three in total, showed partial responses.

Turning to this clone: The target antigen is unknown.

Study observations and caveats: At 0.1 to 3.0 mg/kg, CD4+ and CD8+ blood T cells expanded clonally by week 6.

TCRdb's table, derived via immunoSEQ multiplex PCR, lists solely in-frame clones and lacks some. The sample contains some 50,000 clones, roughly 88% of which appear only once. The CDR3 length is 16 residues. Germline V lookup: CDR1 LNHDA, CDR2 SQIVND (reference sequence). The V and J ends lost 6 bases and 0 bases respectively, with 16 bases between them. The J gene is TRBJ2-3, the V gene TRBV19; TRBD1 is a possible D gene (6 bases). Sequenced here: CD4+ or CD8+ T cells sorted from blood, sampled in a trial of the OX40 agonist ivuxolimab. This TCR was recovered from an adult with an advanced solid tumor such as melanoma, head and neck, liver or kidney cancer. The CDR3 DNA sequence: TGTGCCAGTAGGAGGGAAACAGGGACCAGCACAGATACGCAGTATTTT. Encoded protein: CASRRETGTSTDTQYF.